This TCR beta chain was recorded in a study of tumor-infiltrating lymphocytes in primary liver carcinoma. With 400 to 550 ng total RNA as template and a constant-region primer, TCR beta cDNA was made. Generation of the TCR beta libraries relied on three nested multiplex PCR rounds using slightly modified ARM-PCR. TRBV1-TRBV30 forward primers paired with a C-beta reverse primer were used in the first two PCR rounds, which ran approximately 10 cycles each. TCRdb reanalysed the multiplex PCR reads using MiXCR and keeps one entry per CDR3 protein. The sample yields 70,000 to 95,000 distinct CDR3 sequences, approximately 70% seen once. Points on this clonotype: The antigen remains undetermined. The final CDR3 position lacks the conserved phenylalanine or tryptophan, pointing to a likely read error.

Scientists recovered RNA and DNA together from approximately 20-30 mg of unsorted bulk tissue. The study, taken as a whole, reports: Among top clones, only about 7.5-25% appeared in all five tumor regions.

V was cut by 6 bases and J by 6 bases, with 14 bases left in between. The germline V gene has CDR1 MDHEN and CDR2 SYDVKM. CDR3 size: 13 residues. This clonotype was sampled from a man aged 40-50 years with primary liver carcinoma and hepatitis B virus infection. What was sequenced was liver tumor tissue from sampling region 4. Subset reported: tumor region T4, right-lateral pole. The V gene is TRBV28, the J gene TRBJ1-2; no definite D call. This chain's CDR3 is CASRSTTMDGYTL. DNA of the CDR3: TGTGCCAGCAGGTCTACCACAATGGATGGCTACACCCTC.